The rows below give T cell receptor beta chains drawn from one sample of a study of shared clonotypes between healthy human individuals. Measured with immunoSEQ multiplex PCR; TCRdb has only the in-frame clones, and not every one. Of about 2.4 million clones listed, approximately 94% were seen once; the top ten hold over 0.12%. The sample consisted of naive CD4+ T cells sorted from blood. These TCRs come from a man between 18 and 29 years old in good health. Each CDR3 is given without its conserved first and last residue.

v_call,j_call,cdr3_length,cdr3_aa
TRBV6-6,TRBJ2-7,12,ASSSPGQEAEQY
TRBV10-3,TRBJ1-1,11,ATWGQGNTEAF
TRBV19,TRBJ1-1,12,ASSIGERNTEAF
TRBV6-5,TRBJ2-7,9,ASREWDEQY
TRBV6-5,TRBJ1-6,12,ASRGATYNSPLH
TRBV2,TRBJ2-1,13,ASSISTGSYNEQF
TRBV10-3,TRBJ1-1,12,AISESPENTEAF
TRBV4-3,TRBJ2-1,18,ASSQGSGQGFWLAGAEQF
TRBV10-3,TRBJ2-1,14,AISEFVAGSYNEQF
TRBV7-3,TRBJ2-3,13,ASSSGGYFPDTQY
TRBV7-3,TRBJ1-6,13,ASSLMALPNSPLH
TRBV5-1,TRBJ2-7,14,ASSLEVTSGTYEQY
TRBV2,TRBJ2-7,10,ASSPDVIEQY
TRBV21-1,TRBJ2-2,16,ASSKIKTGGINTGELF
TRBV18,TRBJ2-1,12,ASPPDRGHGEQF
TRBV5-1,TRBJ2-5,12,ASSLAGGSETQY
TRBV5-1,TRBJ1-6,12,ASSLGTLNSPLH
TRBV7-8,TRBJ2-2,14,ASSLRGGSATGELF
TRBV29-1,TRBJ2-5,9,SVSAGGTQY
TRBV7-3,TRBJ1-5,12,ASSPTGANQPQH
TRBV18,TRBJ2-5,13,ASSPTSGRKETQY
TRBV30,-,11,ASLGQGAYEQY
TRBV28,TRBJ2-1,11,ASSFGGRDEQF
TRBV6-5,TRBJ2-7,13,ASGSLAGVVYEQY
TRBV2,TRBJ1-4,13,ASSGGGSANEKLF
TRBV6-5,TRBJ1-1,11,ASRRTANTEAF
TRBV5-1,TRBJ1-2,15,ASSLPDRPLLGYGYT
TRBV6-6,TRBJ2-7,13,ASSYSGGSTYEQY
TRBV13,TRBJ2-3,15,ASSLQLGPGITDTQY